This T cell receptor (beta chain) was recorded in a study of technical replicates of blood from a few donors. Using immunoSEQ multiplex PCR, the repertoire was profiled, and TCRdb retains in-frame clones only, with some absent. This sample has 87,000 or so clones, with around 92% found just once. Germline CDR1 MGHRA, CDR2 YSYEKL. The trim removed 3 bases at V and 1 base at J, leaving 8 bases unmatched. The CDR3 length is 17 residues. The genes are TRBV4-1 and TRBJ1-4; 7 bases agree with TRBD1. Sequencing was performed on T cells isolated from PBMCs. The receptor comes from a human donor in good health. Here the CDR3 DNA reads TGCGCCAGCAGCCAGCTGACAGGGCCGATAACTAATGAAAAACTGTTTTTT. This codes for CASSQLTGPITNEKLFF.